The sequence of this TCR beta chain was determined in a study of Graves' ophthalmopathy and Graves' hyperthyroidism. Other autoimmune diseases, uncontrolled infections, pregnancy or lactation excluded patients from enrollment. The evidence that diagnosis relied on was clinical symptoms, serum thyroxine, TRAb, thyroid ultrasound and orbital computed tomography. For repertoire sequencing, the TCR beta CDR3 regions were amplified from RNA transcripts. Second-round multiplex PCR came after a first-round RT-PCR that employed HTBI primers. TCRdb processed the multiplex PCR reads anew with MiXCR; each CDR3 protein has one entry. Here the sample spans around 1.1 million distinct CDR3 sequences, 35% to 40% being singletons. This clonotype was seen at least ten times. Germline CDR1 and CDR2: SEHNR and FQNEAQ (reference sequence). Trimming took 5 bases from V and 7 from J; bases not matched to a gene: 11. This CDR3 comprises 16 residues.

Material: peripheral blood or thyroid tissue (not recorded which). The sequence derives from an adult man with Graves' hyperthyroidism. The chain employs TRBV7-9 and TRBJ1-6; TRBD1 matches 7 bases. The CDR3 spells CASSGSRGAGNSPLHF. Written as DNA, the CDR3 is TGTGCCAGCAGCGGAAGCAGGGGGGCCGGGAATTCACCCCTCCACTTT.